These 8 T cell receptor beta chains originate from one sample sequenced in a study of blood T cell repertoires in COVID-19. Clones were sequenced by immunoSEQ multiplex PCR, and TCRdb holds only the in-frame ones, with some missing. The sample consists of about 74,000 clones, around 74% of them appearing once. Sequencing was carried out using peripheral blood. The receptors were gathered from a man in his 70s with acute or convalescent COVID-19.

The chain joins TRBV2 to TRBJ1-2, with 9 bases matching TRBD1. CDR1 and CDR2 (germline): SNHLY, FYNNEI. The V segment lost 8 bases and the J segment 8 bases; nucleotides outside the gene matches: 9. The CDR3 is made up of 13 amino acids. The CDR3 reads CASSTGGAFGYTF. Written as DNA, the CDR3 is TGTGCCAGCTCAACAGGGGGCGCTTTCGGCTACACCTTC.

This chain's CDR3 is CASSGQCEQYF. For the CDR3, the DNA is TGTGCCAGCAGCGGACAGTGCGAGCAGTACTTC. This rearrangement joins TRBV21-1 to TRBJ2-7; TRBD1, the D gene given by the table, was not confirmed from the DNA. TRBV21-1 is flagged as a pseudogene. The CDR3 contains 11 residues.

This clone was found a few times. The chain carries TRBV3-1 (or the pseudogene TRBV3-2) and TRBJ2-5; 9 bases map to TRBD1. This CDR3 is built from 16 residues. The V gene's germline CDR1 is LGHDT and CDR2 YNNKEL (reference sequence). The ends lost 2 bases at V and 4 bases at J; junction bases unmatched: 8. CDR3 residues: CASSQIRTGVVETQYF. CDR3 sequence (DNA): TGTGCCAGCAGCCAAATCAGGACAGGGGTGGTAGAGACCCAGTACTTC.

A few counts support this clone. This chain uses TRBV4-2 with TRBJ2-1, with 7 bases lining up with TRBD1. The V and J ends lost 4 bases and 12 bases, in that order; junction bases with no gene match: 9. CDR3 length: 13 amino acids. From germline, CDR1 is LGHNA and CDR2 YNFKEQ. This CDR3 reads CASSRRQGEVQFF. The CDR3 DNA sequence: TGTGCCAGCAGCCGCCGACAGGGAGAAGTGCAGTTCTTC.

CDR3 nucleotide sequence: TGCGCCAGCAGCTTCTTAAAGGGGGCCCCATCCTACGAGCAGTACTTC. Translated: CASSFLKGAPSYEQYF. The J gene is TRBJ2-7, the V gene TRBV5-1, with TRBD1 matching 7 bases. J lost 1 base, V lost 2 bases, and 9 bases had no gene match. Germline V lookup: CDR1 SGHRS, CDR2 YFSETQ. The CDR3 consists of 16 residues.

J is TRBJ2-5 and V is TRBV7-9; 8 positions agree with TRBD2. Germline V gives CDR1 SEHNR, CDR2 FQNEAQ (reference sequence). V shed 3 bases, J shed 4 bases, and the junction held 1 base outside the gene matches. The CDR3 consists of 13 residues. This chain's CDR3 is CASSFGTRETQYF. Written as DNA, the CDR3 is TGTGCCAGCAGCTTCGGGACTAGAGAGACCCAGTACTTC.

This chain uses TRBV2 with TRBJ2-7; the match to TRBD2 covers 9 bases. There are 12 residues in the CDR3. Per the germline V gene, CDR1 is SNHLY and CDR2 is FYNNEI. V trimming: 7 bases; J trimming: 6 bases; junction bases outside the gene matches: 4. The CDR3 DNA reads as TGTGCCAGCACGCGGGAGGGCCCCGAGCAGTACTTC. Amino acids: CASTREGPEQYF.

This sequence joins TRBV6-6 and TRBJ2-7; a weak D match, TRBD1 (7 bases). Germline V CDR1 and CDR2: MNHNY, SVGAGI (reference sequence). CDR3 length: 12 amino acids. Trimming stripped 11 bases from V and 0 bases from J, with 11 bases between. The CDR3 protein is CACQGGSYEQYF. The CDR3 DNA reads TGTGCCTGCCAGGGGGGCTCCTACGAGCAGTACTTC.